This T cell receptor beta chain was documented in a study of cytomegalovirus exposure and HLA in healthy donors. This CDR3 comprises 15 residues. Germline CDR1 is SEHNR and CDR2 is FQNEAQ (reference sequence). Trimming at V came to 3 bases and at J to 3 bases, leaving 6 bases not matched to a gene. PCR amplification relied on 60 Vbeta primers (plus 13 Jbeta primers). The method was immunoSEQ multiplex PCR; TCRdb's version includes in-frame clones alone and lacks a portion of them. The table shows about 200,000 clones, with around 86% occurring only once. This TCR was sampled from a young woman in good health and CMV-seronegative. Material: PBMCs. The V gene is TRBV7-9, the J gene TRBJ1-2; the match to TRBD1 covers 8 bases. DNA of the CDR3: TGTGCCAGCAGCTTTCCGGGACAGGTGTACTATGGCTACACCTTC. This codes for CASSFPGQVYYGYTF.